This T cell receptor beta chain was sequenced in a study of molecular identifiers for immune sequencing clone quantification. General study points: Whereas naive cells kept under 1% of molecules in clones above 20 RNA copies, such clones held over 99% in effectors.

V lost 0 bases, J lost 9 bases, and 24 bases stayed unmatched. This CDR3 has 22 amino acids. Germline assignment: CDR1 SGHTA and CDR2 FQGNSA. The bulk TCR libraries were made with methods described before and with listed TCR primers. TCRdb analysed the PCR reads with MiXCR anew, one entry per CDR3 protein. The profile shows around 40,000 distinct CDR3 sequences, 15% to 20% of them singletons. By its share, this clonotype is medium-sized. Its antigen is undetermined. The source is a human donor in good health. Some libraries in this study had Jurkat cell RNA spiked in. The material sequenced was naive CD8+ T cells from blood, with Jurkat cell RNA spiked in. Sample subset: FACS-sorted CD8+CD4-CCR7+CD45RA+ naive T cells. The chain is built from TRBV7-2 and TRBJ2-1; 12 bases are shared with TRBD2. CDR3 coding DNA: TGTGCCAGCAGCTTAGCCCGAATCTTTAGAGGTCCGACTAGCGGGAGAATCAGTGAGCAGTTCTTC. It codes for CASSLARIFRGPTSGRISEQFF.